The entry that follows covers one T cell receptor (beta chain) sequence. Method: immunoSEQ multiplex PCR; TCRdb's copy keeps in-frame clones and lacks some. This sample yields about 120,000 clones, of which more than 75% are seen a single time; nearly 5% belongs to the top ten. The data belong to a study of cytomegalovirus exposure and HLA in healthy donors. V was cut by 4 bases and J by 3 bases, with 12 bases left in between. The length of the CDR3 is 14 residues. Germline CDR1 and CDR2: MNHNY and SVGAGI (reference sequence). The chain links TRBV6-6 to TRBJ1-1; no clear D gene. Material for sequencing was PBMCs. The receptor was isolated from a man between 18 and 29 years old in good health and CMV-seronegative. CDR3 loop: CASSLATAYTEAFF. Written as DNA, the CDR3 is TGTGCCAGCAGTTTAGCAACCGCCTACACTGAAGCTTTCTTT.